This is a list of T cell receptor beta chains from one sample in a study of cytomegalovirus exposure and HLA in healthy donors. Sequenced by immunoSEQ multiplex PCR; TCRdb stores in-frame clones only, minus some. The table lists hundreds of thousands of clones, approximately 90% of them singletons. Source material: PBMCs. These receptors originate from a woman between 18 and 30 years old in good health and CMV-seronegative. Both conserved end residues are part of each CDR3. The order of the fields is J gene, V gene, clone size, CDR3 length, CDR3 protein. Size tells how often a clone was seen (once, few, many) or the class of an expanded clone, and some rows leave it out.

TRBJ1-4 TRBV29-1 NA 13 CSAVGQFNEKLFF
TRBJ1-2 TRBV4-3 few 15 CASSQDGDTIYGYTF
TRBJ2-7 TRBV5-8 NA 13 CASRGVATYEQYF
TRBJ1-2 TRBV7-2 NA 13 CASTKVEGRGYTF
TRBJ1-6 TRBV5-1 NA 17 CASSSLPGGGDNSPLHF
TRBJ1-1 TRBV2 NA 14 CASKPGVENTEAFF
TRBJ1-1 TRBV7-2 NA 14 CASGPRQGNTEAFF
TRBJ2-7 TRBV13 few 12 CASSSLGVEQYF
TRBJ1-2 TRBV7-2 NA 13 CASSRDAPYGYTF
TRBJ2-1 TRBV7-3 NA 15 CASSRLAGLYNEQFF
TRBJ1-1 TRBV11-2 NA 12 CASSWSDREAFF
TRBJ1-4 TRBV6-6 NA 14 CASSLSGTNEKLFF
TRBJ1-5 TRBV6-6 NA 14 CASSLDTSNQPQHF
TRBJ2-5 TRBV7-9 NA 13 CASTPPVQETQYF
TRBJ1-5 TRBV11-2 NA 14 CASSQGTANQPQHF
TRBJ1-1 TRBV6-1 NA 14 CASTSGGRSTEAFF
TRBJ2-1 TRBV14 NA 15 CASSQSNNRVDEQFF
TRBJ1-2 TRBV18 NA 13 CASSPLDQDGYTF
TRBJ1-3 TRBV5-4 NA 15 CASTQGTTSGNTIYF
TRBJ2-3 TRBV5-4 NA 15 CASSLDRVYTDTQYF
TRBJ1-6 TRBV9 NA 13 CASSVSTNSPLHF
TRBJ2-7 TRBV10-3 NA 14 CAISPGQGKGEQYF
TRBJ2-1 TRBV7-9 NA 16 CASSLTQTGGRNEQFF
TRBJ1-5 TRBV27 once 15 CASSLSPAADQPQHF